This T cell receptor (beta chain) was obtained from a study of PD-1 blockade in classical Hodgkin lymphoma. Only in-frame clones appear in the TCRdb table, and some are missing; sequencing was by immunoSEQ multiplex PCR. There are more than 85,000 clones in the sample; about 93% occur only once, and over 2.5% lies in the top ten. The ends were cut back, 6 bases at V and 3 bases at J, with 12 bases in the middle. Looked up from germline, CDR1 is MNHEY and CDR2 is SMNVEV (reference sequence). CDR3 length equals 13 residues. All patients relapsed after autologous stem cell transplantation, and brentuximab vedotin exposure varied.

The gene calls are TRBV27 and TRBJ2-7; unclear D gene. This clonotype originated in a human donor with classical Hodgkin lymphoma. The sample consisted of peripheral blood mononuclear cells (PBMCs), taken before the second cycle of nivolumab. DNA for the CDR3: TGTGCCAGCAGATCTACAGCAGTCTACGAGCAGTACTTC. Translation gives CASRSTAVYEQYF.